This T cell receptor beta chain was found in a study of T cells in Graves' hyperthyroidism and ophthalmopathy (dated by TCRdb to the late 2010s). In the study overall: Peripheral blood was sampled at the time of initial diagnosis, prior to any treatment. TCR V-J signatures able to tell the groups apart were searched for in a discovery cohort of 90 to 100 patients, of whom more than 40 had Graves' ophthalmopathy and 57 had stable Graves' hyperthyroidism. An independent validation cohort of 18 to 20 hyperthyroidism patients and roughly 16 patients who later progressed to ophthalmopathy tested prospective prediction of ophthalmopathy. The 85 to 100 discovery patients were divided at random into training and test sets in a 7:3 ratio. In addition, the study compared T-cell repertoires in thyroid tissue and in blood from about six Graves' hyperthyroidism patients. After sampling, hyperthyroidism patients received methimazole starting at 30 mg daily, and ophthalmopathy patients received high-dose intravenous methylprednisolone. The paper describes TCR Vbeta CDR3 sequencing of 135 peripheral blood samples, made up of around 41 ophthalmopathy patients, around 73 hyperthyroidism patients and about 17 progressor patients. Overall study outcomes, separate from this receptor: Blood samples also contained most of the expanded thyroid clonotypes (frequency above 0.001), which suggests that blood repertoires may reflect thyroid immune responses. Ophthalmopathy was separated from stable hyperthyroidism by a 13 V-J signature model, with around 88% sensitivity and just over 81% specificity obtained in cross-validation and 80%/75% obtained in testing. Sample size was not statistically predetermined, and blinding of investigators to group allocation was not performed. In validation, progression to ophthalmopathy was predicted by the model with about 70% sensitivity and 72% to 80% specificity, a median of around 6.5 months before onset.

Relative to germline, V is 1 base shorter and J is 5 bases shorter, with 14 bases between their ends. Reading from cysteine to phenylalanine, the CDR3 counts 15 amino acids. The entry retains the CDR3 DNA only, 45 bases that are in frame from base 1. For CDR1 and CDR2, the germline V gene (reference sequence) lists MNHEY and SMNVEV. The TCR beta CDR3 regions were amplified from the RNA transcripts. A first-round RT-PCR of the TCR CDR3 used the HTBI primer set with the Qiagen OneStep RT-PCR kit. The libraries were constructed in a second round of multiplex PCR and then size-selected and purified. Libraries were sequenced paired-end with 100 bp reads on an Illumina HiSeq2000. As for the original processing: SOAPnuke was used to process the raw data, throwing out any read that contained adapters or uncalled bases, had a mean Phred below 15, or lacked an exact constant-primer or identifier match. High-quality paired reads were merged using COPE v1.2.5, and each unique nucleotide sequence was defined as a clonotype. MiTCR v1.1 was used to align clonotypes to the IMGT TRBV, TRBD and TRBJ reference segments. Only V-J combinations with frequency above 0.0001, covering 99% to 99.2% of repertoires, were analysed. The TCS score was defined as F50 (clonal expansion) divided by E x V (chaos), with BLOSUM62-based TCRdist calculated between CDR3 peptides within each V-J. Welch's t-statistics and random forest reduced roughly 500 V-J features to under 15, which were used in a naive Bayes classifier (R e1071). TCRdb took the public reads, trimmed them with fastp at Q25, ran MiXCR for clone calling and kept in-frame beta chains. Every entry covers one CDR3 protein and lists the most common genes and DNA from its rows. TCRdb, not the original authors, processed these V and J calls. This sample has approximately 300,000 distinct CDR3 sequences in its table, and more than 15% of those were observed once. The ten largest account for around 58% of the sample.

In the ophthalmopathy patients, disease was moderately to severely active, with a Clinical Activity Score of 3 or more, a NOSPECS grade of 4 or more, and a duration of less than 3 months. Any patient with an uncontrolled infection, another autoimmune disease, pregnancy or lactation was excluded. Diagnoses relied on clinical symptoms, serum thyroxine and TRAb, thyroid ultrasound and orbital computed tomography. Ficoll-Paque density gradient centrifugation was used to isolate PBMCs from around 10 ml of fresh peripheral blood. Total RNA was extracted using Trizol reagent, and RNA quality was assessed on an Agilent 2100 Bioanalyzer. This clonotype was recorded at least ten times. It has no known antigen specificity. No base qualities exist here, and no much larger clone lies one base off it.

The V and J genes are TRBV27 and TRBJ2-5; the D gene is possibly TRBD2, with 5 bases matching. What was sequenced was blood. This receptor was obtained from a woman between 55 and 75 years old with Graves' ophthalmopathy. The CDR3: CASSLFGERQETQYF. Read as DNA, the sequence is TGTGCCAGCAGTTTATTTGGGGAGCGGCAGGAGACCCAGTACTTC.